This T cell receptor (beta chain) was sequenced during a study of blood T cell repertoires in COVID-19. About the research overall: Material from acute and convalescent COVID-19 was sourced from the United States, Italy and Spain. In each case, the material was cDNA or gDNA derived from T cells, B-cell-depleted T cells, or PBMCs.

The table lists this clone with a few counts. The V segment lost 3 bases and the J segment 4 bases; nucleotides outside the gene matches: 12. This CDR3 has 18 residues. Per the germline V gene, CDR1 is MGHRA and CDR2 is YSYEKL. Original methodology: Nucleated cell counts were estimated from reference gene primer amplification. Assay used: immunoSEQ multiplex PCR; TCRdb lists only in-frame clones, some missing. The V and J calls and clone size were taken over from that table, and D and trimming were inferred from the DNA. The sample has approximately 49,000 clones; about 71% are singletons. The source is a woman aged 65 to 85 with acute or convalescent COVID-19. This chain uses TRBV4-1 with TRBJ1-5; 10 bases map to TRBD1. Sequenced: peripheral blood. The CDR3 DNA reads TGCGCCAGCAGCCACCCCAAGGGACAGGGGTTGAGGAATCAGCCCCAGCATTTT. Residues: CASSHPKGQGLRNQPQHF.